The next 2 T cell receptor beta chains were all read from a single sample in a study of cytomegalovirus exposure and HLA in healthy donors. A multiplex PCR was run with 60 Vbeta primers and 13 Jbeta primers. Some clones are missing from TCRdb's copy, which holds only in-frame ones; the method was immunoSEQ multiplex PCR. The top ten hold about 0.22% of the sample, which has approximately 250,000 clones, roughly 84% seen once. The sequenced sample consisted of PBMCs. The source of these receptors is a girl aged 2-10 years in good health and CMV-seronegative.

V usage is TRBV6-6 and J usage is TRBJ1-6; D is perhaps TRBD1 (6 bases). This CDR3 spans 14 amino acids. The germline V gene encodes CDR1 MNHNY and CDR2 SVGAGI (reference sequence). V was pared by 7 bases and J by 8 bases, with 15 bases between. In DNA, the CDR3 is TGTGCCAGCAATTGGAACAGGGCTGATTCACCCCTCCACTTT. Its protein is CASNWNRADSPLHF.

As to this clone: Other DNA sequences from this sample encode an identical CDR3 as well. The gene calls are TRBV2 and TRBJ2-5; D is ambiguous. With 6 bases removed from V and 5 bases from J, the gap between germline ends came to 7 bases. The CDR3 loop spans 11 amino acids. Looked up from germline, CDR1 is SNHLY and CDR2 is FYNNEI. DNA of the CDR3: TGTGCCAGCAGAGAGGAGGAGACCCAGTACTTC. Translation: CASREEETQYF.